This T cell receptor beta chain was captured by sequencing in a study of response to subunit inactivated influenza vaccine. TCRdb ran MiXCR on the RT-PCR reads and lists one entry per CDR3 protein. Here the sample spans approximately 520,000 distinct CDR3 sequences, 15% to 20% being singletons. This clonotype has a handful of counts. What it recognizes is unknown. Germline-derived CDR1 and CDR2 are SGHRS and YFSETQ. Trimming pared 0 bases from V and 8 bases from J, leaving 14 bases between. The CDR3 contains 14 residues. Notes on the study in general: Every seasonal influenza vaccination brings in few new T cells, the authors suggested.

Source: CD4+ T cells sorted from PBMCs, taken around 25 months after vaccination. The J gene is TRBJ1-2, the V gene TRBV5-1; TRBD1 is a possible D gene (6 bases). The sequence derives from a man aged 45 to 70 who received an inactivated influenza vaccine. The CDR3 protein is CASSLAGGGNGYTF. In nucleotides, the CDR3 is TGCGCCAGCAGCTTGGCCGGAGGGGGAAACGGCTACACCTTC.